This T cell receptor (beta chain) was observed in a study of T cells in tuberculosis. Across the study: The T cells targeted glucose monomycolate, a mycobacterial lipid, via CD1B. IGRA-negative adolescents, IGRA-positive adolescents with latent tuberculosis and adults with active tuberculosis formed this South African cohort.

Germline values: CDR1 MNHNS, CDR2 SASEGT. The V and J ends lost 7 bases and 4 bases, in that order; junction bases with no gene match: 8. The CDR3 contains 14 residues. Profiling relied on immunoSEQ multiplex PCR, and the TCRdb table lists in-frame clones only, not all of them. Of about 20,000 clones in the sample, 80% to 90% were seen once. Study-wide results and caveats: Active tuberculosis patients had shorter CDR3-alpha; the beta difference was nonsignificant.

A word on this clone: What it binds is unknown.

Adolescents were screened for latent TB by skin test and IGRA. V gene TRBV6-1 combines with J gene TRBJ2-7, with 9 bases identical to TRBD1. The TCR originated in a donor aged 10-29 years with latent tuberculosis or without tuberculosis infection. Sequencing was done on a sample of PBMCs. The CDR3 DNA reads as TGTGCCAGCACCCTGGGACAGGGACCATACGAGCAGTACTTC. This sequence encodes CASTLGQGPYEQYF.